This T cell receptor (beta chain) came from a study of CD8+ T cells in alopecia areata. The overall study: Treated patients were given 5 to 10 mg oral tofacitinib twice daily.

The V segment lost 6 bases and the J segment 1 base; nucleotides outside the gene matches: 12. Germline loops: CDR1 KGHSH, CDR2 LQKENI. There are 16 residues in the CDR3. The study team obtained lesional scalp punch biopsies and peripheral blood from alopecia areata patients. The table lists this clone with a few counts. What it recognizes is unknown. Study outcomes and limitations: Possibly as an HLA-related effect, TCR sharing across patients appeared less clear than in mice. Scalp specimens additionally yield sequences from normal skin's resident alphabeta T cells.

RNA extraction and reverse transcription yielded cDNA as sequencing template. Here immunoSEQ multiplex PCR was the method, and the copy in TCRdb shows in-frame clones only, minus some. Of 150,000 to 200,000 clones listed, approximately 56% are singletons. The V call is TRBV18, the J call TRBJ2-7; 7 bases are shared with TRBD1. Here the sequenced sample was CD4+ T cells sorted from blood, taken at week 0. This sequence originates from a human donor with alopecia areata. The CDR3: CASSRDQGGASYEQYF. The DNA for the CDR3 is TGTGCCAGCTCGCGAGACCAAGGGGGCGCGTCCTACGAGCAGTACTTC.